These 29 T cell receptor beta chains share one sample of origin, sequenced in a study of blood T cells in healthy people across ages. PCR was performed a second time for roughly 7 to 11 cycles using a sample-barcoded 5' primer and a J-beta primer mix. Via MiXCR, TCRdb re-called the 5' RACE reads, giving one row per CDR3 protein. The data show 850,000 to 1,000,000 distinct CDR3 sequences, 48% seen once. The sequencing sample was made of blood. The receptors were gathered from a man between 25 and 39 years old in good health.

The chain couples TRBV6-6 to TRBJ2-1; 8 nucleotides match TRBD2. The V gene end was trimmed by 0 bases and the J gene end by 8 bases; junction bases not matched to a gene: 9. Germline CDR1 reads MNHNY; CDR2 reads SVGAGI (reference sequence). The CDR3 is made up of 16 amino acids. CDR3 nucleotides: TGTGCCAGCAGTTACTCGAGCGGGGGCACGAGGGATGAGCAGTTCTTC. Protein sequence: CASSYSSGGTRDEQFF.

The chain couples TRBV12-5 to TRBJ2-5; possibly TRBD1 for D (6 bases). With 4 bases removed from V and 11 bases from J, the gap between germline ends came to 14 bases. The V gene's germline CDR1 is LGHNT and CDR2 FRNRAP. CDR3 length: 12 residues. CDR3 DNA: TGTGCTAGTGGTTATGACAGGTATGGGCAGTACTTC. Encoded protein: CASGYDRYGQYF.

V is TRBV4-1 and J is TRBJ2-7; 7 bases align to TRBD1. In germline, CDR1 is MGHRA, CDR2 YSYEKL. CDR3 length: 16 amino acids. With V trimmed by 3 bases and J by 1 base, 9 bases remained unmatched. CDR3 bases: TGCGCCAGCAGCCAGTGGTGGGACAGCGAGTCCTACGAGCAGTACTTC. As protein: CASSQWWDSESYEQYF.

The V and J genes are TRBV3-1 and TRBJ1-2; D perhaps matches TRBD1 (6 bases). The CDR3 covers 13 residues. V shed 3 bases and J shed 7 bases, with 12 bases lying between them. Germline V gene lookup returns CDR1 LGHDT and CDR2 YNNKEL (reference sequence). CDR3 sequence reads: CASSQSGASGYTF. The CDR3 DNA reads TGTGCCAGCAGCCAGTCGGGGGCTAGTGGCTACACCTTC.

The chain combines TRBV28 with TRBJ1-1; no clear D. CDR1 and CDR2 (germline): MDHEN, SYDVKM. Trimming removed 7 bases at V and 2 bases at J, with 14 bases between. This CDR3 region has 14 residues. CDR3 loop: CASKPGGTNTEAFF. The CDR3 bases are TGTGCCAGCAAGCCAGGCGGAACCAACACTGAAGCTTTCTTT.

This clonotype came up a few times. V usage is TRBV12-3 or TRBV12-4 and J usage is TRBJ2-6; D ambiguous. V shed 1 base and J shed 0 bases, with 7 bases lying between them. This CDR3 contains 16 residues. CDR3 amino acids: CASSLGQHSGANVLTF. DNA of the CDR3: TGTGCCAGCAGTTTAGGCCAGCACTCTGGGGCCAACGTCCTGACTTTC.

This clonotype was found a few times. The chain combines TRBV11-2 with TRBJ2-6; 9 bases align to TRBD1. V lost 7 bases and J lost 1; bases outside the gene matches: 17. The CDR3 totals 20 residues. Germline values: CDR1 SGHAT, CDR2 FQNNGV. The CDR3 nucleotides are TGTGCCAGCACCCCTGAGCCTCGGACAGGGGATATTTCTGGGGCCAACGTCCTGACTTTC. It translates to CASTPEPRTGDISGANVLTF.

This clonotype was recorded once. The chain is built from TRBV25-1 and TRBJ2-3; D assignment may be TRBD1 or TRBD2 (5 bases each). Germline V CDR1 and CDR2: MGHDK, SYGVNS. The CDR3 runs to 17 residues. V gave up 3 bases and J gave up 7 bases, with 23 bases separating them. The CDR3 spells CASSDPSGTGRMNTQYF. DNA for the CDR3: TGTGCCAGCAGTGATCCCTCAGGGACGGGTCGCATGAATACGCAGTATTTT.

CDR3 sequence: CASSMPARAFF. The CDR3 nucleotides are TGTGCCAGCAGTATGCCCGCGAGGGCTTTCTTT. The V call is TRBV28, the J call TRBJ1-1; no firm D call. The CDR3 covers 11 residues. Per germline, CDR1 MDHEN and CDR2 SYDVKM. The V and J ends lost 5 bases and 11 bases respectively, with 12 bases between them.

The chain couples TRBV20-1 to TRBJ2-7; no clear D. The V gene's germline CDR1 is DFQATT and CDR2 SNEGSKA (reference sequence). There are 12 residues in the CDR3. With 6 bases removed from V and 6 bases from J, the gap between germline ends came to 15 bases. The CDR3 is CSAKVTRREQYF. The DNA of the CDR3 is TGCAGTGCCAAGGTTACTCGGCGCGAGCAGTACTTC.

The chain links TRBV18 to TRBJ2-5; no clear D gene. This CDR3 comprises 15 residues. Germline V gives CDR1 KGHSH, CDR2 LQKENI. Trimming left V 6 bases short and J 3 bases short, with 17 bases between. The CDR3 loop reads CASSLKRTEKETQYF. Written as DNA, the CDR3 is TGTGCCAGCTCCCTCAAAAGGACCGAGAAAGAGACCCAGTACTTC.

The rearrangement uses TRBV7-6 and TRBJ2-1, with D uncertain. Between the trimmed V and J ends, which lost 1 base and 0 bases, there was a span of 16 bases. The CDR3 is made up of 18 amino acids. Germline V CDR1 and CDR2: SGHVS, FNYEAQ. The CDR3 loop is CASSLEWPEDLSYNEQFF. Here the CDR3 DNA reads TGTGCCAGCAGCTTAGAATGGCCCGAGGATCTCTCCTACAATGAGCAGTTCTTC.

In this sample, this clonotype turned up many times. The chain is built from TRBV29-1 and TRBJ1-2; D gene ambiguous. Germline CDR1 SQVTM, CDR2 ANQGSEA. The CDR3 covers 14 residues. Trimming removed 2 bases at V and 10 bases at J, with 20 bases between. This chain's CDR3 is CSVEKGYRTPDYTF. Here the CDR3 DNA reads TGCAGCGTTGAAAAGGGTTACAGAACCCCTGACTACACCTTC.

There are a few counts of this clonotype. The chain employs TRBV9 and TRBJ2-3; D may be TRBD1 (6 bases). Germline V gives CDR1 SGDLS, CDR2 YYNGEE. The V and J ends lost 4 bases and 2 bases respectively, with 17 bases between them. The CDR3 sequence is 16 residues long. The CDR3 sequence is CASSLHRASSTDTQYF. CDR3 DNA sequence: TGTGCCAGCAGCCTTCACAGGGCTTCTTCCACAGATACGCAGTATTTT.

CDR3 DNA sequence: TGTGCCTGCGGACAGTCCTATGGCTACACCTTC. It encodes CACGQSYGYTF. The rearrangement joins TRBV30 to TRBJ1-2, with D perhaps matching TRBD1 (6 bases). Germline values: CDR1 GTSNPN, CDR2 SVGIG (reference sequence). The CDR3 runs 11 residues. Trimming left V 6 bases short and J 4 bases short, with 9 bases between.

The chain uses TRBV6-2 or TRBV6-3 and TRBJ2-3; 8 bases are shared with TRBD2. The CDR3 is 16 amino acids. CDR1 and CDR2 from the germline V gene are MNHEY and SVGEGT. Trimming at V came to 4 bases and at J to 5 bases, leaving 11 bases not matched to a gene. The CDR3 is CASSSLTGGPGDTQYF. The CDR3 region has the DNA TGTGCCAGCAGTTCCCTGACGGGGGGGCCAGGAGATACGCAGTATTTT.

Only a few counts were recorded for this clonotype. The chain employs TRBV4-2 and TRBJ2-3; 7 bases are shared with TRBD2. The germline V gene has CDR1 LGHNA and CDR2 YNFKEQ. Trimming took 7 bases from V and 0 from J; bases not matched to a gene: 13. The CDR3 spans 17 residues. In DNA, the CDR3 is TGTGCCAGCACCCCTCAGCGGGGCGTCACTAGCACAGATACGCAGTATTTT. It translates to CASTPQRGVTSTDTQYF.

J is TRBJ2-1 and V is TRBV10-3, with D perhaps matching TRBD2 (5 bases). The CDR3 is 14 amino acids. The V and J ends lost 0 bases and 10 bases respectively, with 13 bases between them. Per germline, CDR1 ENHRY and CDR2 SYGVKD. The DNA of the CDR3 is TGTGCCATCAGTGAGTCTGGCGGGTTCCTGGAGCAGTTCTTC. Translating gives CAISESGGFLEQFF.

To note about this clonotype: A much larger clone differs by one base, so this may be a read error. This chain joins TRBV7-9 and TRBJ1-2, with D maybe TRBD1 (6 bases). Germline assignment: CDR1 SEHNR and CDR2 FQNEAQ (reference sequence). CDR3 length: 13 amino acids. V lost 5 bases and J 1 base, leaving 8 bases between the germline ends. For the CDR3, the DNA is TGTGCCAGCAGCCGGGACATTAACTATGGCTACACCTTC. Translation: CASSRDINYGYTF.

This clonotype showed up just a few times. The genes are TRBV20-1 and TRBJ2-3, with D uncertain. Trimming shortened V by 2 bases and J by 2 bases, and 8 bases separated the two germline ends. Germline CDR1 reads DFQATT; CDR2 reads SNEGSKA (reference sequence). The CDR3 sequence is 13 residues long. CDR3 sequence: CSARIDPTDTQYF. In DNA, the CDR3 is TGCAGTGCTAGAATAGACCCCACAGATACGCAGTATTTT.

The rearrangement uses TRBV7-6 and TRBJ2-7; the match to TRBD1 covers 10 bases. The ends lost 3 bases at V and 6 bases at J; junction bases unmatched: 11. Germline V gene sequence: CDR1 SGHVS, CDR2 FNYEAQ. This CDR3 region has 16 residues. The CDR3 region has the DNA TGTGCCAGCAGCTTGTCTGGGACAGGGGCTATCGGCGAGCAGTACTTC. Protein sequence: CASSLSGTGAIGEQYF.

The J gene is TRBJ2-7, the V gene TRBV12-3 or TRBV12-4; the D gene is possibly TRBD2 (6 bases). The better agreement between TRBJ2-5 and the DNA end casts doubt on the J call. The CDR3 spans 14 residues. The CDR3 nucleotides are TGTGCCAGCAGTTCGCGTCGTGCGGGGGAGACCCAGTACTTC. Translating gives CASSSRRAGETQYF.

On this clonotype: A read error may produce the germline difference seen at one junction end. The rearrangement links TRBV20-1 to TRBJ2-7; maybe TRBD2 (6 bases). This CDR3 has 13 amino acids. Per the germline V gene, CDR1 is DFQATT and CDR2 is SNEGSKA (reference sequence). In nucleotides, the CDR3 is TGCGGTGCTAGAAACGGGGGCTCCTACGAGCAGTACTTC. This gives the protein CGARNGGSYEQYF.

In this sample, this clonotype turned up a few times. This chain connects TRBV9 to TRBJ1-4; D not certain. CDR1 is SGDLS and CDR2 is YYNGEE in the germline V gene. This CDR3 region has 15 residues. The V and J ends lost 2 bases and 0 bases respectively, with 8 bases between them. This chain's CDR3 is CASSVSGATNEKLFF. In DNA, the CDR3 is TGTGCCAGCAGCGTTTCCGGGGCAACTAATGAAAAACTGTTTTTT.

This clonotype was detected only a few times. The J gene is TRBJ1-2, the V gene TRBV27; no definite D call. Trimming removed 3 bases from V and 8 bases from J, with 19 bases in between. Germline V gives CDR1 MNHEY, CDR2 SMNVEV (reference sequence). The CDR3 totals 15 residues. CDR3 loop: CASSFTRPLPLGYTF. The CDR3 coding sequence is TGTGCCAGCAGTTTTACCCGGCCTCTCCCTCTAGGCTACACCTTC.

The chain couples TRBV4-3 to TRBJ2-7; D uncertain. This CDR3 is built from 14 residues. V was clipped by 0 bases and J by 4 bases, with 10 bases between them. Germline-derived CDR1 and CDR2 are LGHNA and YSLEER. The CDR3: CASSQERWSYEQYF. The CDR3 bases are TGCGCCAGCAGCCAAGAGAGGTGGAGTTACGAGCAGTACTTC.

CDR3 sequence reads: CASSPATSGVSTDTQYF. The CDR3, as DNA: TGTGCCAGCAGTCCAGCGACTAGCGGAGTTAGCACAGATACGCAGTATTTT. V is TRBV28 and J is TRBJ2-3, with 9 bases lining up with TRBD2. Germline CDR1 reads MDHEN; CDR2 reads SYDVKM. The CDR3 totals 17 residues. The J segment lost 0 bases and the V segment lost 5 bases, leaving 9 bases of the junction unmatched.

The V gene is TRBV20-1, the J gene TRBJ2-7, with TRBD2 matching 7 bases. This CDR3 comprises 14 residues. Germline V CDR1 and CDR2: DFQATT, SNEGSKA (reference sequence). CDR3 amino acids: CSLQRGVGSYEQYF. CDR3 in DNA: TGCAGCCTCCAACGGGGGGTGGGTTCCTACGAGCAGTACTTC.

The rearrangement links TRBV29-1 to TRBJ2-4; D possibly corresponds to TRBD1 (6 bases). The end of the DNA is better explained by TRBJ2-7, so the J call may be wrong. The V gene's germline CDR1 is SQVTM and CDR2 ANQGSEA. The CDR3 totals 12 residues. CDR3 region: CSVVRGTHEQYF. DNA of the CDR3: TGCAGCGTTGTTAGGGGGACCCACGAGCAGTACTTC.